The clone carrying this TCR beta chain was seen repeatedly, ten times or more. This sample was included in a study of regulatory T cells in long-lasting Graves disease. The time point denotes: newly diagnosed GD, antithyroid drugs for less than 3 months. PBMCs provided the RNA from which the TCR library was made. Assembly of TCR beta libraries relied on iRepertoire HTBI primers together with Arm-PCR of CDR3 regions. TCRdb used MiXCR to reprocess the multiplex PCR reads, holding one entry per CDR3 protein. Of 530,000 or so distinct CDR3 sequences in the sample, roughly a sixth are singletons; the top ten hold about 11%. The V segment lost 4 bases and the J segment 2 bases; nucleotides outside the gene matches: 6. Germline values: CDR1 SGHKS, CDR2 YYEKEE (reference sequence). This CDR3 contains 14 residues. These same data were also listed under a study on T cells in Graves' hyperthyroidism and ophthalmopathy.

This TCR derives from a man between 18 and 35 years old with Graves disease. The source material was peripheral blood mononuclear cells (PBMCs), sampled at new diagnosis, from a patient treated with antithyroid drugs. V is TRBV5-5 and J is TRBJ2-7; 7 nucleotides agree with TRBD2. The CDR3 coding sequence is TGTGCCAGCAGCGCTCCGGGACTAACCTACGAGCAGTACTTC. Protein product: CASSAPGLTYEQYF. The variable domain in full, with the rest retrieved from reference TRBV5-5 and TRBJ2-7, is DAGVTQSPTHLIKTRGQQVTLRCSPISGHKSVSWYQQVLGQGPQFIFQYYEKEERGRGNFPDRFSARQFPNYSSELNVNALLLGDSALYLCASSAPGLTYEQYFGPGTRLTVT.